What follows describes a single T cell receptor (beta chain). This sample is part of a study of blood T cell repertoires in COVID-19. V was trimmed by 5 bases and J by 4 bases, leaving 15 bases between them. This CDR3 is 14 amino acids long. Looked up from germline, CDR1 is SGHNT and CDR2 is YYREEE (reference sequence). Assay used: immunoSEQ multiplex PCR; TCRdb lists only in-frame clones, some missing. The table lists around 150,000 clones, 87% of them singletons, with 3.9% in the top ten. Source material: peripheral blood. The V gene is TRBV5-4, the J gene TRBJ1-1; perhaps TRBD1 as D (5 bases). The source is a woman aged 55-70 years who had recovered from COVID-19. As DNA, the CDR3 is TGTGCCAGCAGGGACAAAAGAAAAAGCACTGAAGCTTTCTTT. This codes for CASRDKRKSTEAFF.